These 25 T cell receptor beta chains came from one sample sequenced in a study of blood T cell repertoires in COVID-19. Sequencing was performed with immunoSEQ multiplex PCR; in TCRdb, only in-frame clones are kept and a portion is missing. The repertoire holds around 170,000 clones, approximately 80% seen once, with 12% in the top ten. Sequencing was done on a sample of PBMCs or T cells enriched from blood (not recorded which). The receptors derive from a man in his forties or fifties who had recovered from COVID-19.

In this sample, this clone turned up many times. This rearrangement joins TRBV3-1 (or the pseudogene TRBV3-2) to TRBJ1-6; TRBD1 might be the D (5 bases). V lost 4 bases, J lost 9 bases, and 13 bases lay in between. The CDR3 is 14 residues long. Germline-derived CDR1 and CDR2 are LGHDT and YNNKEL (reference sequence). The DNA for the CDR3 is TGTGCCAGCAGCCCGAACTCAGGGATTTCACCCCTCCACTTT. This gives the protein CASSPNSGISPLHF.

This clone was detected once. This chain links TRBV27 with TRBJ1-2; D uncertain. Trimming removed 2 bases from V and 4 bases from J, with 8 bases in between. CDR1 and CDR2 (germline): MNHEY, SMNVEV (reference sequence). The CDR3 runs to 13 residues. CDR3 in amino acids: CASSLSQFYGYTF. The CDR3 coding sequence is TGTGCCAGCAGTTTAAGTCAGTTCTATGGCTACACCTTC.

The chain joins TRBV23-1 to TRBJ2-2, with D possibly matching TRBD2 (6 bases). TRBV23-1 is marked as an open reading frame, function uncertain. CDR3 length: 17 amino acids. V lost 7 bases and J 0 bases, leaving 18 bases between the germline ends. The CDR3, as DNA: TGCGCCAGCACCCCCTTTTGGGGAGGAGCGAACACCGGGGAGCTGTTTTTT. Amino acids: CASTPFWGGANTGELFF.

The chain recombines TRBV5-4 with TRBJ2-5; 11 bases are a match to TRBD2. The CDR3 spans 16 residues. J gave up 5 bases and V 4 bases, and 10 bases lay outside the gene matches. Germline V gene lookup returns CDR1 SGHNT and CDR2 YYREEE (reference sequence). The CDR3 nucleotides are TGTGCCAGCAGCCGTTTGCCTAGCGGGGGGTTCGAGACCCAGTACTTC. Encoded protein: CASSRLPSGGFETQYF. Filled out from reference TRBV5-4 and TRBJ2-5, the complete variable domain reads ETGVTQSPTHLIKTRGQQVTLRCSSQSGHNTVSWYQQALGQGPQFIFQYYREEENGRGNFPPRFSGLQFPNYSSELNVNALELDDSALYLCASSRLPSGGFETQYFGPGTRLLVL.

The chain employs TRBV4-2 and TRBJ1-2, with a tentative D call TRBD1 (6 bases). Trimming took 4 bases from V and 5 from J, leaving 20 bases between them. The germline CDR1 and CDR2 sequences are LGHNA and YNFKEQ. The CDR3 length is 16 residues. The CDR3 bases are TGTGCCAGCAGCCCTACCGTGGCAGGGGCGGAATATGGCTACACCTTC. As protein: CASSPTVAGAEYGYTF.

Turning to this clone: This same CDR3 is encoded by further DNA sequences in the sample. V usage is TRBV5-1 and J usage is TRBJ2-5, with 7 bases matching TRBD2. This CDR3 is 14 amino acids long. Germline CDR1 reads SGHRS; CDR2 reads YFSETQ. Trimming cost V 2 bases and J 2 bases; bases outside gene matches: 3. The CDR3 spells CASSLGGGQETQYF. The CDR3 coding sequence is TGCGCCAGCAGCTTAGGCGGGGGTCAAGAGACCCAGTACTTC.

The chain combines TRBV4-3 with TRBJ1-6, with TRBD1 matching over 8 bases. This CDR3 spans 16 amino acids. Trimming at V came to 4 bases and at J to 8 bases, leaving 10 bases not matched to a gene. CDR1 is LGHNA and CDR2 is YSLEER in the germline V gene. The DNA of the CDR3 is TGCGCCAGCAGCCCAGATGCCGGGACAGGCTATTCACCCCTCCACTTT. Translating it yields CASSPDAGTGYSPLHF.

The chain has TRBV6-5 and TRBJ1-1; 10 bases line up with TRBD1. This CDR3 has 13 residues. Germline loops: CDR1 MNHEY, CDR2 SVGAGI. V shed 2 bases and J 10 bases; nucleotides not matched to a gene: 4. This chain's CDR3 is CASSYDRDRGAFF. CDR3 DNA: TGTGCCAGCAGTTACGACCGGGACAGGGGAGCTTTCTTT.

The rearrangement links TRBV6-2 or TRBV6-3 to TRBJ1-2; 8 positions match TRBD1. The CDR3 has 16 residues. The J segment lost 0 bases and the V segment lost 6 bases, leaving 9 bases of the junction unmatched. In germline, CDR1 is MNHEY, CDR2 SVGEGT. In DNA, the CDR3 is TGTGCCAGCAGCGCTGGACAGGGCCCGACTAACTATGGCTACACCTTC. Its translation: CASSAGQGPTNYGYTF.

This sequence joins TRBV9 and TRBJ2-7, with D possibly being TRBD2 (6 bases). The germline V and J ends were trimmed by 3 bases and 2 bases, with 12 bases remaining between them. The germline CDR1 and CDR2 sequences are SGDLS and YYNGEE. CDR3 size: 14 residues. The CDR3 reads CASSEGDSTYEQYF. The CDR3 bases are TGTGCCAGCAGCGAAGGGGACTCAACCTACGAGCAGTACTTC.

This chain links TRBV5-4 with TRBJ1-6; D is perhaps TRBD1 (6 bases). The CDR3 spans 16 residues. Trimming shortened V by 0 bases and J by 9 bases, and 16 bases separated the two germline ends. In germline, CDR1 is SGHNT, CDR2 YYREEE (reference sequence). The DNA of the CDR3 is TGTGCCAGCAGCTTGGTCGGGCAGGGGCTAGGTTCACCCCTCCACTTT. Translated, it gives CASSLVGQGLGSPLHF.

The chain employs TRBV2 and TRBJ2-4, with a weak D call TRBD2 (5 bases). Germline loops: CDR1 SNHLY, CDR2 FYNNEI. The CDR3 totals 13 residues. V dropped 3 bases and J dropped 9 bases, with 12 bases sitting between them. This CDR3 reads CASSDRGRGIQYF. The CDR3 DNA reads TGTGCCAGCAGTGACCGGGGAAGAGGCATTCAGTACTTC.

The CDR3 DNA reads TGTGCCAGCAGCGTAGGTAGGGGCTCTGGAAACACCATATATTTT. Encoded protein: CASSVGRGSGNTIYF. The chain employs TRBV9 and TRBJ1-3, with D perhaps TRBD1 (5 bases). Trimming cost V 0 bases and J 0 bases, with 7 bases left between them. In germline, CDR1 is SGDLS, CDR2 YYNGEE. The CDR3 length is 15 residues.

This clone has a handful of counts. The rearrangement uses TRBV5-6 and TRBJ2-2, with D uncertain. The V gene lost 2 bases and the J gene lost 5 bases, with 10 bases spanning the gap. The CDR3 totals 14 residues. Germline assignment: CDR1 SGHDT and CDR2 YYEEEE. The DNA of the CDR3 is TGTGCCAGCAGCTTTGGTACTCGGACCGGGGAGCTGTTTTTT. Translated: CASSFGTRTGELFF.

V is TRBV7-3 and J is TRBJ2-2, with unresolved D. This CDR3 contains 15 residues. Germline CDR1 and CDR2: SGHTA and FQGTGA. V was shortened by 5 bases and J by 0 bases, with 10 bases between the two germline ends. The CDR3 nucleotides are TGTGCCAGCAGCCCCGGAGTTGCGAACACCGGGGAGCTGTTTTTT. Amino acid sequence: CASSPGVANTGELFF. The full variable domain, completed using reference TRBV7-3 and TRBJ2-2, is GAGVSQTPSNKVTEKGKYVELRCDPISGHTALYWYRQSLGQGPEFLIYFQGTGAADDSGLPNDRFFAVRPEGSVSTLKIQRTERGDSAVYLCASSPGVANTGELFFGEGSRLTVL.

The V call is TRBV18, the J call TRBJ1-4; 10 nucleotides agree with TRBD1. J was trimmed by 8 bases and V by 3 bases; bases with no gene match: 0. Germline V gene data show CDR1 as KGHSH and CDR2 as LQKENI. The CDR3 sequence is 13 residues long. CDR3 DNA sequence: TGTGCCAGCTCACCGGACAGGGGGGAAAAACTGTTTTTT. This encodes CASSPDRGEKLFF.

The genes are TRBV7-9 and TRBJ1-6; 8 positions agree with TRBD1. Trimming at V came to 4 bases and at J to 9 bases, leaving 14 bases not matched to a gene. The CDR3 runs 17 residues. Germline V gives CDR1 SEHNR, CDR2 FQNEAQ (reference sequence). The CDR3: CASSSMGTGLRGSPLHF. Written as DNA, the CDR3 is TGTGCCAGCAGCTCGATGGGGACAGGCCTTAGGGGTTCACCCCTCCACTTT.

This rearrangement joins TRBV13 to TRBJ2-1, with D possibly TRBD2 on 6 matching bases. Germline V gene data show CDR1 as PRHDT and CDR2 as FYEKMQ (reference sequence). The CDR3 spans 16 residues. V was cut by 0 bases and J by 7 bases, with 16 bases left in between. The DNA for the CDR3 is TGTGCCAGCAGCTTAGGCCTCCGGGGAGGAAAAAATGAGCAGTTCTTC. Translated, it gives CASSLGLRGGKNEQFF.

This chain joins TRBV28 and TRBJ1-1; D is possibly TRBD1 (5 bases). The CDR3 loop spans 16 amino acids. V lost 6 bases and J 5 bases, leaving 22 bases between the germline ends. CDR1 MDHEN and CDR2 SYDVKM come from the germline V gene. The CDR3 DNA reads TGTGCCAGCAGCGCCTCCGACGCCTCCCGGGGGACTGAAGCTTTCTTT. This codes for CASSASDASRGTEAFF.

The genes are TRBV6-5 and TRBJ1-5, with TRBD1 identical over 11 bases. Trimming cost V 6 bases and J 4 bases; bases outside gene matches: 5. Germline V gives CDR1 MNHEY, CDR2 SVGAGI. The CDR3 has 15 residues. CDR3 protein: CASSRGTGGNQPQHF. CDR3 nucleotide sequence: TGTGCCAGCAGCCGAGGGACAGGGGGGAATCAGCCCCAGCATTTT.

The rearrangement uses TRBV5-1 and TRBJ2-3; D remains ambiguous. The CDR3 contains 12 residues. Trimming stripped 3 bases from V and 3 bases from J, with 5 bases between. From germline, CDR1 is SGHRS and CDR2 YFSETQ. Here the CDR3 DNA reads TGCGCCAGCAGCTACGGGACAGATACGCAGTATTTT. This codes for CASSYGTDTQYF.

V and J are TRBV7-9 and TRBJ2-7; TRBD1 is a possible D gene (5 bases). This CDR3 comprises 15 residues. From germline, CDR1 is SEHNR and CDR2 FQNEAQ (reference sequence). Trimming stripped 5 bases from V and 2 bases from J, with 16 bases between. The CDR3 here is CASSRHSDNPYEQYF. CDR3 nucleotide sequence: TGTGCCAGCAGCCGACACTCGGACAACCCCTACGAGCAGTACTTC.

The chain recombines TRBV9 with TRBJ2-1; D is uncertain. CDR1 SGDLS and CDR2 YYNGEE come from the germline V gene. This CDR3 is 14 amino acids long. Trimming removed 0 bases at V and 8 bases at J, with 12 bases between. CDR3 bases: TGTGCCAGCAGCGTAGCTAACCCCTCGGATGAGCAGTTCTTC. It encodes CASSVANPSDEQFF.

The chain couples TRBV3-1 (or the pseudogene TRBV3-2) to TRBJ1-2, with 7 bases fitting TRBD1. Germline-derived CDR1 and CDR2 are LGHDT and YNNKEL (reference sequence). CDR3 length: 14 residues. Germline trimming cut 4 bases from V and 2 bases from J; bases unmatched to any gene: 4. The CDR3 DNA reads as TGTGCCAGCAGCCGGACAGGTGAAAACTATGGCTACACCTTC. Amino acid sequence: CASSRTGENYGYTF.

This chain uses TRBV7-3 with TRBJ1-2; the D gene is possibly TRBD1 (6 bases). The CDR3 has 14 amino acids. V was cut by 5 bases and J by 4 bases, with 14 bases left in between. Germline CDR1 reads SGHTA; CDR2 reads FQGTGA. This CDR3 is CASSPGAGAYGYTF. Here the CDR3 DNA reads TGTGCCAGCAGCCCTGGCGCAGGGGCCTATGGCTACACCTTC. Using reference TRBV7-3 and TRBJ1-2 for the parts outside the CDR3, the full variable domain is GAGVSQTPSNKVTEKGKYVELRCDPISGHTALYWYRQSLGQGPEFLIYFQGTGAADDSGLPNDRFFAVRPEGSVSTLKIQRTERGDSAVYLCASSPGAGAYGYTFGSGTRLTVV.